Following are 6 T cell receptor beta chains from one sample sequenced in a study of shared clonotypes between healthy human individuals. As defined, naive CD8 cells were CD45RO-negative and positively selected for CCR7, with terminally differentiated effector memory CD45RA+ cells excluded. Sequenced by immunoSEQ multiplex PCR; TCRdb stores in-frame clones only, minus some. The table includes a few million clones, 93% detected once. The sequenced material came from naive CD8+ T cells from PBMCs. The receptors derive from a man younger than 35 in good health. Some clones in this sample may be carry-over from other donors' samples.

The chain employs TRBV9 and TRBJ2-2; no firm D call. Germline V gene sequence: CDR1 SGDLS, CDR2 YYNGEE. The V end was cut by 4 bases, the J end by 3 bases, with 22 bases between. The CDR3 spans 18 residues. CDR3 sequence: CASSHYSARGDHTGELFF. The CDR3 DNA is TGTGCCAGCAGCCATTATTCGGCGCGAGGAGACCACACCGGGGAGCTGTTTTTT.

The chain combines TRBV4-1 with TRBJ2-1; D gene uncertain. The length of the CDR3 is 17 residues. The V gene's germline CDR1 is MGHRA and CDR2 YSYEKL. Trimming took 1 base from V and 0 from J, leaving 13 bases between them. DNA of the CDR3: TGCGCCAGCAGCCAAGCGACGCCACCGTTCTCCTACAATGAGCAGTTCTTC. This sequence encodes CASSQATPPFSYNEQFF.

The chain uses TRBV5-5 and TRBJ2-7; unclear D gene. The CDR3 loop spans 12 amino acids. V dropped 1 base and J dropped 1 base, with 3 bases sitting between them. The germline V gene encodes CDR1 SGHKS and CDR2 YYEKEE (reference sequence). The CDR3 DNA reads as TGTGCCAGCAGCTTGCGGTCCTACGAGCAGTACTTC. Its translation: CASSLRSYEQYF.

The V call is TRBV29-1, the J call TRBJ2-1, with D possibly TRBD2 on 6 matching bases. CDR3 length equals 15 residues. The germline CDR1 and CDR2 sequences are SQVTM and ANQGSEA. Trimming took 3 bases from V and 0 from J, leaving 12 bases between them. CDR3: CSVEEGGISYNEQFF. DNA for the CDR3: TGCAGCGTTGAGGAGGGCGGGATCTCCTACAATGAGCAGTTCTTC.

The chain couples TRBV28 to TRBJ2-1, with 10 bases lining up with TRBD2. The CDR3 spans 17 residues. Per germline, CDR1 MDHEN and CDR2 SYDVKM. V shed 10 bases and J 5 bases; nucleotides not matched to a gene: 17. DNA for the CDR3: TGTGCCACCACACCCATAGAGCGGGAGGGCCTAGACAATGAGCAGTTCTTC. This codes for CATTPIEREGLDNEQFF.

This chain uses TRBV2 with TRBJ2-7, with 13 bases fitting TRBD2. Germline loops: CDR1 SNHLY, CDR2 FYNNEI. The ends lost 3 bases at V and 5 bases at J; junction bases unmatched: 7. The CDR3 runs 16 residues. The CDR3: CASSDTSGRALHEQYF. The CDR3 DNA is TGTGCCAGCAGTGATACTAGCGGGAGGGCGTTGCACGAGCAGTACTTC.